A selection of T cell receptor beta chains follows, all from one sample in a study of blood T cell repertoires in COVID-19. Only in-frame clones appear in the TCRdb table, and some are missing; sequencing was by immunoSEQ multiplex PCR. Of about 320,000 clones in the sample, 85% were seen once. The source material was PBMCs or T cells enriched from blood (not recorded which). The receptors stem from a woman between 25 and 40 years old who had been exposed to COVID-19. Both conserved end residues are part of each CDR3. D genes are given only for firm matches. Only part of the rows carry a size: once, few, many, or a class if the clone is expanded.

V	size	D	J	CDR3	DNA
TRBV6-1	.	TRBD2	TRBJ2-1	CASSADGLAVYNEQFF	TGTGCCAGCAGTGCGGACGGACTAGCGGTCTACAATGAGCAGTTCTTC
TRBV19	.	TRBD1	TRBJ1-4	CASSVQGAVEKLFF	TGTGCCAGTAGTGTCCAGGGGGCCGTTGAAAAACTGTTTTTT
TRBV27	.	.	TRBJ2-1	CASTPGWQGDNEQFF	TGTGCCAGCACCCCCGGGTGGCAGGGTGACAATGAGCAGTTCTTC
TRBV5-1	.	.	TRBJ1-4	CASSLTGNNEKLFF	TGCGCCAGCAGCTTAACAGGGAATAATGAAAAACTGTTTTTT
TRBV5-4	.	.	TRBJ2-5	CASSQGGKEETQYF	TGTGCCAGCAGCCAAGGAGGGAAAGAAGAGACCCAGTACTTC
TRBV9	.	TRBD1	TRBJ2-7	CASSPGQAYEQYF	TGTGCCAGCAGCCCCGGACAGGCCTACGAGCAGTACTTC
TRBV11-2	.	TRBD1	TRBJ2-3	CASSPRGRRQKDTQYF	TGTGCCAGCAGCCCCAGGGGGCGTAGGCAGAAAGATACGCAGTATTTT
TRBV10-3	.	TRBD1	TRBJ1-1	CAIPIRQGGNTEAFF	TGTGCCATCCCAATTAGACAGGGTGGAAACACTGAAGCTTTCTTT
TRBV30	.	.	TRBJ1-1	CAWSVQGAGTEAFF	TGTGCCTGGAGTGTACAAGGGGCAGGCACTGAAGCTTTCTTT
TRBV3-1/TRBV3-2	.	.	TRBJ2-3	CASSQVRSPHGTQYF	TGTGCCAGCAGCCAAGTTCGTAGTCCTCATGGTACGCAGTATTTT
TRBV25-1	once	.	TRBJ1-2	CASSQGNYGYTF	TGTGCCAGCAGTCAGGGAAACTATGGCTACACCTTC
TRBV7-3	.	TRBD1	TRBJ1-4	CASSERQGEKLFF	TGTGCCAGCAGCGAAAGACAGGGGGAAAAACTGTTTTTT
TRBV7-2	.	.	TRBJ2-5	CASSLQGGTETQYF	TGTGCCAGCAGCCTCCAGGGGGGAACAGAGACCCAGTACTTC
TRBV7-2	.	TRBD1	TRBJ1-1	CASSSRQGDTEAFF	TGTGCCAGCAGCAGTAGACAGGGGGACACTGAAGCTTTCTTT
TRBV6-1	.	TRBD2	TRBJ2-7	CASSEPAGGRYEQYF	TGTGCCAGCAGTGAACCAGCGGGAGGGAGGTACGAGCAGTACTTC
TRBV13	.	TRBD1	TRBJ1-4	CASSFGDRGNEKLFF	TGTGCCAGCAGCTTCGGGGACAGGGGTAATGAAAAACTGTTTTTT
TRBV4-3	.	TRBD1	TRBJ2-4	CASSQGQTGGIKNIQYF	TGCGCCAGCAGCCAAGGGCAGACAGGGGGCATTAAAAACATTCAGTACTTC
TRBV20-1	.	.	TRBJ1-2	CSASEAGYYGYTF	TGCAGTGCTAGTGAGGCAGGGTACTATGGCTACACCTTC
TRBV28	.	TRBD1	TRBJ1-2	CASWVTGGDYGYTF	TGTGCCAGCTGGGTGACAGGGGGGGACTATGGCTACACCTTC
TRBV4-2	few	.	TRBJ1-4	CASSGAQREKLFF	TGTGCCAGCAGCGGGGCGCAGCGTGAAAAACTGTTTTTT
TRBV7-3	.	.	TRBJ1-5	CASSLSGQENQPQHF	TGTGCCAGCAGCTTAAGCGGGCAGGAAAATCAGCCCCAGCATTTT
TRBV6-4	.	.	TRBJ2-3	CASSDQGTDTQYF	TGTGCCAGCAGTGACCAGGGCACAGATACGCAGTATTTT
TRBV28	.	.	TRBJ1-2	CASSLIGADGYTF	TGTGCCAGCAGTTTAATAGGGGCTGACGGCTACACCTTC
TRBV30	.	.	TRBJ1-3	CAWSRGLDTIYF	TGTGCCTGGAGTCGGGGTCTGGACACCATATATTTT
TRBV7-9	.	TRBD2	TRBJ2-1	CASSSRTSGGAINEQFF	TGTGCCAGCAGCTCACGGACTAGCGGGGGGGCTATAAATGAGCAGTTCTTC